The 5 T cell receptor beta chains below were found in one sample sequenced in a study of CD8+CD57+ T cells in acquired aplastic anemia. According to the study, genomic DNA was the template for TCR beta VDJ and CDR3 profiling. Via MiXCR, TCRdb re-called the reads, giving one row per CDR3 protein. The table records over 100,000 distinct CDR3 sequences, approximately 41% of them present only once. Sequenced sample: sorted CD4+, CD8+, or CD8+CD57+ T cells (not recorded which) from PBMCs. The receptor set was obtained from a human donor in good health, serving as a control.

The V call is TRBV24-1, the J call TRBJ1-5; TRBD1 aligns across 11 bases. This CDR3 has 16 amino acids. Germline loops: CDR1 KGHDR, CDR2 SFDVKD. V lost 4 bases and J lost 7; bases outside the gene matches: 8. The CDR3 DNA reads as TGTGCCACCAGTGACAGGACCGGGACAGGGGGGCAGCCCCAGCATTTT. It encodes CATSDRTGTGGQPQHF.

This clonotype was seen more than once but under ten times. This chain connects TRBV12-5 to TRBJ2-2; D remains unclear. V was shortened by 6 bases and J by 8 bases, with 13 bases between the two germline ends. CDR1 is LGHNT and CDR2 is FRNRAP in the germline V gene. CDR3 length: 13 residues. The CDR3 region has the DNA TGTGCTAGTGGGCTCTTAGGTCGTGGGGAGCTGTTTTTT. This codes for CASGLLGRGELFF.

This clonotype was picked up many times. In DNA form, the CDR3 reads TGTGCCAGCAGTTTCACAGGGAGCCATGGCTACACCTTC. Translation: CASSFTGSHGYTF. The V and J genes are TRBV7-9 and TRBJ1-2; D might be TRBD1 (6 bases). The V gene lost 6 bases and the J gene lost 6 bases, with 14 bases spanning the gap. The V gene's germline CDR1 is SEHNR and CDR2 FQNEAQ (reference sequence). CDR3 size: 13 residues.

The table lists this clonotype with many counts. The chain couples TRBV7-9 to TRBJ1-2, with D perhaps matching TRBD1 (5 bases). Trimming pared 2 bases from V and 8 bases from J, leaving 12 bases between. Germline V gene sequence: CDR1 SEHNR, CDR2 FQNEAQ (reference sequence). The CDR3 contains 13 residues. The CDR3 coding sequence is TGTGCCAGCAGCTTAAGGCCAGAGGGGGGCTACACCTTC. Translated, it gives CASSLRPEGGYTF.

Worth noting for this clonotype: A much larger clone is a single base away; this may be a read error. V and J are TRBV3-1 and TRBJ2-3, with 7 bases that match TRBD1. This CDR3 is built from 15 residues. Germline CDR1 LGHDT, CDR2 YNNKEL (reference sequence). CDR3 coding DNA: TGTGCCAGCCGCCAATGGGACAGTAACACAGATACGCAGTATTTT. Encoded protein: CASRQWDSNTDTQYF.